This T cell receptor (beta chain) was retrieved from a study of T cells in Graves' hyperthyroidism and ophthalmopathy. The germline V gene encodes CDR1 SGHAT and CDR2 FQNNGV. With 0 bases removed from V and 7 bases from J, the gap between germline ends came to 16 bases. This CDR3 contains 16 residues. This clonotype has at least ten counts. The source material, RNA transcripts, was used to amplify TCR beta CDR3 regions. With the HTBI primer set, the TCR CDR3 went through a first round of RT-PCR. TCRdb recomputed calls from the multiplex PCR reads with MiXCR, one row per CDR3 protein. The sample includes roughly 740,000 distinct CDR3 sequences, around 17% seen only once; the top ten take roughly 8%. Those with hyperthyroidism were 18 to 65 years old, newly diagnosed, and ill for under 2 months.

The sequenced material came from blood. The gene calls are TRBV11-2 and TRBJ2-1; the D gene is possibly TRBD1 (5 bases). The clonotype was recovered from a man aged 18 to 29 with Graves' hyperthyroidism. In DNA form, the CDR3 reads TGTGCCAGCAGCTTAGAAAACCCTAGGGGTGGGAATGAGCAGTTCTTC. This sequence encodes CASSLENPRGGNEQFF.